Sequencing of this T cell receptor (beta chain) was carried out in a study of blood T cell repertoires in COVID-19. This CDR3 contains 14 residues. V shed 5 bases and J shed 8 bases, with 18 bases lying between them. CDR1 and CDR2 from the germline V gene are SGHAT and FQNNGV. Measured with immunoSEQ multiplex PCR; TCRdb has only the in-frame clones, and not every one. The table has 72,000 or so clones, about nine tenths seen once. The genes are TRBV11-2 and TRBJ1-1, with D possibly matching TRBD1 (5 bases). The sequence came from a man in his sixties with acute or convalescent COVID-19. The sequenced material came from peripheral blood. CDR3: CASSAADNRFEAFF. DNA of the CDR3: TGTGCCAGCAGCGCCGCCGATAACAGGTTCGAAGCTTTCTTT.